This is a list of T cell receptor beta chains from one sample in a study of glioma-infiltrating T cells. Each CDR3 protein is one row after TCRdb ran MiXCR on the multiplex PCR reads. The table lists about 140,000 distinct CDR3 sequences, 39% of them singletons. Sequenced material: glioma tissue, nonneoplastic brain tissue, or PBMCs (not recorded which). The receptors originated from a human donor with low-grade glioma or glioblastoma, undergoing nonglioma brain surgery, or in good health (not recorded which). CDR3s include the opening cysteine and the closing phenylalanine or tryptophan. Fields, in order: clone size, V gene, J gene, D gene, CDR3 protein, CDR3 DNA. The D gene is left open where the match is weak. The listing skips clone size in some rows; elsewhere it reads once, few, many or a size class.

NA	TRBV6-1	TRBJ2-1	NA	CATLRTPKTYNEQFF	TGTGCCACCCTGAGGACTCCCAAAACCTACAATGAGCAGTTCTTC
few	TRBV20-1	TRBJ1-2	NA	CSARITGLPNYGYTF	TGCAGTGCTAGGATAACGGGCCTACCGAACTATGGCTACACCTTC
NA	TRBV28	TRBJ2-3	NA	CASSFFRSRATSTDTQYF	TGTGCCAGCAGTTTTTTTAGGAGTAGGGCCACTAGCACAGATACGCAGTATTTT
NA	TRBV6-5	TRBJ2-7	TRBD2	CASSPFGLAGEEQYF	TGTGCCAGCAGCCCATTCGGACTAGCGGGGGAGGAGCAGTACTTC
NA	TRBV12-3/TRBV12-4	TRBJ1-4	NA	CASSEWDNNEKLFF	TGTGCCAGCAGTGAGTGGGACAATAATGAAAAACTGTTTTTT
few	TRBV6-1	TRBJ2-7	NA	CASLQSYEQYF	TGTGCCAGCTTACAGTCCTACGAGCAGTACTTC
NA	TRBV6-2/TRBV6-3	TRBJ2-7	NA	CASSFGQGTDYEQYF	TGTGCCAGCAGTTTTGGGCAGGGAACCGACTACGAGCAGTACTTC
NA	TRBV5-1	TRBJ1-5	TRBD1	CASTPGQGTNQPQHF	TGCGCCAGCACCCCGGGACAGGGTACCAATCAGCCCCAGCATTTT
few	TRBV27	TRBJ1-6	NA	CASGDRRGSPLHF	TGTGCCAGCGGAGACAGGAGAGGATCACCCCTCCACTTT
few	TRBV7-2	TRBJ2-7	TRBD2	CASSLGPPSGGTYEQYF	TGTGCCAGCAGCTTGGGACCGCCTAGCGGGGGAACCTACGAGCAGTACTTC
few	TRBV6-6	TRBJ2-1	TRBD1	CASSYAGTGLREQFF	TGTGCCAGCAGTTACGCCGGGACAGGCTTGCGGGAGCAGTTCTTC
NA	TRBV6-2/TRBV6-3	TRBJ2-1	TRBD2	CASRKGRGSNTGEQFF	TGTGCCAGCAGAAAAGGGAGGGGATCCAACACCGGGGAGCAGTTCTTC
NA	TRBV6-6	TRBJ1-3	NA	CASSYSGPRSGNTIYF	TGTGCCAGCAGTTACTCGGGCCCCCGCTCTGGAAACACCATATATTTT
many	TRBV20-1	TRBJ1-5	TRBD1	CSASRGLGQPQHF	TGCAGTGCTAGCAGGGGGCTGGGACAGCCCCAGCATTTT
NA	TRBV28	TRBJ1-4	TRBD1	CASSSGQGFEKLFF	TGTGCCAGCAGTTCGGGACAGGGTTTTGAAAAACTGTTTTTT
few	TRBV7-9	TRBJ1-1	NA	CASSLGGAEAFF	TGTGCCAGCAGCTTGGGGGGGGCTGAAGCTTTCTTT
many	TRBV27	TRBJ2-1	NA	CASSLYGPYNEQFF	TGTGCCAGCAGTTTGTACGGACCGTACAATGAGCAGTTCTTC
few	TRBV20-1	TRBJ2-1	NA	CSARDHMAVFVDEQFF	TGCAGTGCTAGAGATCATATGGCAGTCTTTGTCGATGAGCAGTTCTTC
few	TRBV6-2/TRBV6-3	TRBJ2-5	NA	CASSPTKIGPTQYF	TGTGCCAGCAGCCCTACCAAAATAGGGCCGACCCAGTACTTC
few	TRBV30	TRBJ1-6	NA	CAWSPTAYYNSPLHF	TGTGCCTGGAGTCCGACAGCGTACTATAATTCACCCCTCCACTTT
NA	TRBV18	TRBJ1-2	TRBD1	CASSPTTGGGYGYTF	TGTGCCAGCTCACCAACGACAGGGGGAGGCTATGGCTACACCTTC
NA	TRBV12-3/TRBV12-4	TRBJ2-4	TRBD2	CASSPYRGLAAREENIQYF	TGTGCCAGCAGTCCGTATAGGGGACTAGCGGCCAGGGAGGAAAACATTCAGTACTTC
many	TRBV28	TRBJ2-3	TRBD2	CASRTLLAATQYF	TGTGCCAGCAGGACGCTACTAGCGGCCACGCAGTATTTT
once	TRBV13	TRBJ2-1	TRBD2	CASSLELARYRYNEQFF	TGTGCCAGCAGCTTAGAACTAGCGAGATATCGCTACAATGAGCAGTTCTTC
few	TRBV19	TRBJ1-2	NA	CASSTGIGYTF	TGTGCCAGTAGTACAGGAATTGGCTACACCTTC
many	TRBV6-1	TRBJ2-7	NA	CASSEPPGSPLSYEQYF	TGTGCCAGCAGTGAACCTCCGGGGAGTCCCTTATCCTACGAGCAGTACTTC